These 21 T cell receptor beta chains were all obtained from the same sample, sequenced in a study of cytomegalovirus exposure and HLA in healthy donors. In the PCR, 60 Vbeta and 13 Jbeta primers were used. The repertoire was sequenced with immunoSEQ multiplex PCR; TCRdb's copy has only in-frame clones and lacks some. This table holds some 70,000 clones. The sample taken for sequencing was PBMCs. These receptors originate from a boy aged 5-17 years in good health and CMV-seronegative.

This chain's CDR3 is CSVTAYNEQFF. The CDR3 region has the DNA TGCAGCGTGACTGCTTACAATGAGCAGTTCTTC. The chain has TRBV29-1 and TRBJ2-1; D gene ambiguous. The V and J ends lost 6 bases and 4 bases respectively, with 7 bases between them. The CDR3 is 11 residues long. Germline V gives CDR1 SQVTM, CDR2 ANQGSEA.

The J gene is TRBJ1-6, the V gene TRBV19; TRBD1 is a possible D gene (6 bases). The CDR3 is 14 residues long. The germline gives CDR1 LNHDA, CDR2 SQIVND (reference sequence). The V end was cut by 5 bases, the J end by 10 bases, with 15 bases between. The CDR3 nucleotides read TGTGCCAGTAGTCCTACAGGGATAGGATCACCCCTCCACTTT. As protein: CASSPTGIGSPLHF.

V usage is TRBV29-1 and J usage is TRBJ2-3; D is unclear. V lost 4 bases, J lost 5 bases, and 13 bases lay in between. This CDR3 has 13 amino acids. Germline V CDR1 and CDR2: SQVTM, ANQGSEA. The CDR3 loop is CSVVPAGRDTQYF. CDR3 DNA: TGCAGCGTTGTCCCCGCTGGGCGAGATACGCAGTATTTT.

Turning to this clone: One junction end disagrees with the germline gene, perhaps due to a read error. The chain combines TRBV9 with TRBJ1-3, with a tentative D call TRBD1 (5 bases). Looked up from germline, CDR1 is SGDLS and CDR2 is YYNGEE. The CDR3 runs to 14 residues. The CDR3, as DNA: TGTGCCAGCAGCGTAGGGGACTCTGGAAACAACATATATTTT. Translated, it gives CASSVGDSGNNIYF.

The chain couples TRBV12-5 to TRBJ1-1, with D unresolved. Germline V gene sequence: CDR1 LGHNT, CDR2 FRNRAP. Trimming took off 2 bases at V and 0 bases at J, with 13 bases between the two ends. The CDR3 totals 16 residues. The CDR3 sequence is CASGLSRGIMNTEAFF. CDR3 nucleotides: TGTGCTAGTGGTTTGTCGCGAGGCATCATGAACACTGAAGCTTTCTTT.

The CDR3, as DNA: TGTGCCAGGAGGACTAGCGGGGTCACATGTAGCACAGATACGCAGTATTTT. It encodes CARRTSGVTCSTDTQYF. The chain is built from TRBV19 and TRBJ2-3, with 12 bases fitting TRBD2. Germline V gene sequence: CDR1 LNHDA, CDR2 SQIVND (reference sequence). This CDR3 is 17 amino acids long. The V and J ends lost 9 bases and 0 bases, in that order; junction bases with no gene match: 10.

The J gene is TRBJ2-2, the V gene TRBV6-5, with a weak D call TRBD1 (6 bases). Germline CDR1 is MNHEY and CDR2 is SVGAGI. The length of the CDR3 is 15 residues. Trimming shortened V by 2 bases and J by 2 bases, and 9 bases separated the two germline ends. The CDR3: CASSYGTPNTGELFF. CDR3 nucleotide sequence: TGTGCCAGCAGTTACGGGACACCCAACACCGGGGAGCTGTTTTTT.

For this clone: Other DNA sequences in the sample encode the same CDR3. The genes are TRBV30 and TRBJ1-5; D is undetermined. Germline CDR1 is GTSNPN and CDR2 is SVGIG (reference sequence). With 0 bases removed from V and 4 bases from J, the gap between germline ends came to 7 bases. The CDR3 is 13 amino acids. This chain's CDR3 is CAWSVTGNQPQHF. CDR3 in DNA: TGTGCCTGGAGTGTTACGGGGAATCAGCCCCAGCATTTT.

CDR3 region: CASSQMASGIYNEQFF. Here the CDR3 DNA reads TGTGCCAGCAGCCAGATGGCGAGCGGAATCTACAATGAGCAGTTCTTC. The chain combines TRBV4-2 with TRBJ2-1; maybe TRBD2 (5 bases). Germline lookup yields CDR1 LGHNA and CDR2 YNFKEQ. V lost 3 bases to trimming and J lost 3 bases, with 15 bases between them. This CDR3 comprises 16 residues.

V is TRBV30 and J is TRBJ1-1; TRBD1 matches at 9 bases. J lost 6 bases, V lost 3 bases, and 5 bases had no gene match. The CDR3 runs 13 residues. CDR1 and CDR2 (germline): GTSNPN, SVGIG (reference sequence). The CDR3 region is CAWREGTGSEAFF. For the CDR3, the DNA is TGTGCCTGGAGAGAAGGGACAGGGTCTGAAGCTTTCTTT.

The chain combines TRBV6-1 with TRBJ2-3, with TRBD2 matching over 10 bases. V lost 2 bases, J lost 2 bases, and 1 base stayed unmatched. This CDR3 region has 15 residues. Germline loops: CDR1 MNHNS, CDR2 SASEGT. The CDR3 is CASSELAGDTDTQYF. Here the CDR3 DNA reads TGTGCCAGCAGTGAACTAGCGGGGGACACAGATACGCAGTATTTT.

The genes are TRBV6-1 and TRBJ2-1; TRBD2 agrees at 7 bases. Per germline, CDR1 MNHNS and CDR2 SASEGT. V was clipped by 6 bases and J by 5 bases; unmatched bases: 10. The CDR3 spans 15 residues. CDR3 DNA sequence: TGTGCCAGCAGCGCCGCGGGAGTGTACGACAATGAGCAGTTCTTC. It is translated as CASSAAGVYDNEQFF.

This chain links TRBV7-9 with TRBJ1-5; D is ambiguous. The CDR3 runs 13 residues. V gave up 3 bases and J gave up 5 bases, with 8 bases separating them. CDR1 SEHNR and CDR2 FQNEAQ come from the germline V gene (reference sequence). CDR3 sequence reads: CASSFTQYQPQHF. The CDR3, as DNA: TGTGCCAGCAGCTTCACGCAGTATCAGCCCCAGCATTTT.

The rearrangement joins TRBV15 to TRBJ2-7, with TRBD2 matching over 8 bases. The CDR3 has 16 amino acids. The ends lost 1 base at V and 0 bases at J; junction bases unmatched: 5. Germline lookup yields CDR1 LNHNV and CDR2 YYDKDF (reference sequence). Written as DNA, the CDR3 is TGTGCCACCAGCAGAGGGGCGGGAGGCAACTCCTACGAGCAGTACTTC. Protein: CATSRGAGGNSYEQYF.

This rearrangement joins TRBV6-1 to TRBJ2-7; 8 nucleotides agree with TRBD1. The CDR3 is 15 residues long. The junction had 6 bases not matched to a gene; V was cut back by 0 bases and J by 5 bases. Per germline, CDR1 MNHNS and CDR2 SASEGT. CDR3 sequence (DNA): TGTGCCAGCAGTGAAGCGGGACAGGCTGCCAACGAGCAGTACTTC. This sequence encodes CASSEAGQAANEQYF.

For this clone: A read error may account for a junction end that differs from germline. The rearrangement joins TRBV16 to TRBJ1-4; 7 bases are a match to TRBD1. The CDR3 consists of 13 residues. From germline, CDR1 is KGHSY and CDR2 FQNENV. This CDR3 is CASSRNNPGQPIF. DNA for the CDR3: TGTGCCAGCAGCCGAAACAATCCGGGACAGCCGATTTTT.

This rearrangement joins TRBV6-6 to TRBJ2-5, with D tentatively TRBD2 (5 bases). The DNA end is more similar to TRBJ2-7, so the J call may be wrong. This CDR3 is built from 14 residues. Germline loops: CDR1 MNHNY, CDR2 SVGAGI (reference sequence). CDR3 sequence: CASSYRSGGYEQYF. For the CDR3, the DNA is TGTGCCAGCAGTTATCGGAGCGGCGGCTACGAGCAGTACTTC.

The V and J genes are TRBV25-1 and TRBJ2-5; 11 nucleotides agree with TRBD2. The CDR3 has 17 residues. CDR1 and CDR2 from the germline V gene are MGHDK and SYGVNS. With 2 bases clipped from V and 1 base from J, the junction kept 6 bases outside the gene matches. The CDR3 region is CASSEDASGGPQETQYF. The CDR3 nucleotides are TGTGCCAGCAGTGAAGACGCTAGCGGGGGGCCCCAAGAGACCCAGTACTTC. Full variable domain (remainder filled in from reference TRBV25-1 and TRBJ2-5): EADIYQTPRYLVIGTGKKITLECSQTMGHDKMYWYQQDPGMELHLIHYSYGVNSTEKGDLSSESTVSRIRTEHFPLTLESARPSHTSQYLCASSEDASGGPQETQYFGPGTRLLVL.

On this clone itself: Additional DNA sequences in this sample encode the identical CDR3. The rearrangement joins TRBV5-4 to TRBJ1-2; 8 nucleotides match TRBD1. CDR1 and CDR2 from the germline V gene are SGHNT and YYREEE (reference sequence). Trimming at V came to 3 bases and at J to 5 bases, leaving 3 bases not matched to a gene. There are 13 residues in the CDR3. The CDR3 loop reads CASSSQGGYGYTF. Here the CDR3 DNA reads TGTGCCAGCAGCTCACAGGGGGGATATGGCTACACCTTC.

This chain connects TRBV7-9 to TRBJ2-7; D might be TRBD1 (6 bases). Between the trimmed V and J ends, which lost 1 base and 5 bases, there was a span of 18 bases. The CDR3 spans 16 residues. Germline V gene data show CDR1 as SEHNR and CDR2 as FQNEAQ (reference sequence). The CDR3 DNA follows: TGTGCCAGCAGCTTAGTAGGCGGCAGGGGATTCCACGAGCAGTACTTC. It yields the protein CASSLVGGRGFHEQYF.

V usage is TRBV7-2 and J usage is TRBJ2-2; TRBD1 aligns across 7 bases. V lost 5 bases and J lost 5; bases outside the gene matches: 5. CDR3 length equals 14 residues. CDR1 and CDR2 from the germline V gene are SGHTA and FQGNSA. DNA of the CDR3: TGTGCCAGCAGCCAAAAGGGGGCGACCGGGGAGCTGTTTTTT. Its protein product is CASSQKGATGELFF.